This T cell receptor beta chain was documented in a study of regulatory T cells in long-lasting Graves disease. Through Arm-PCR of CDR3 regions and iRepertoire HTBI primers, TCR beta libraries were built. TCRdb processed the multiplex PCR reads anew with MiXCR; each CDR3 protein has one entry. The sample includes 400,000 or so distinct CDR3 sequences, around 21% seen only once; the top ten take roughly 20%. Time point specified: persistent/refractory GD, antithyroid drugs over 5 years with positive TRAb. PBMC RNA served as the TCR library source. V was pared by 1 base and J by 5 bases, with 14 bases between. CDR1 DFQATT and CDR2 SNEGSKA come from the germline V gene (reference sequence). CDR3 length: 14 residues. This clonotype was recorded a few times.

The sample consisted of peripheral blood mononuclear cells (PBMCs), taken when the disease was refractory, from a patient treated with antithyroid drugs. This TCR came from a female donor with Graves disease. The chain combines TRBV20-1 with TRBJ1-2; possibly TRBD1 for D (6 bases). The CDR3 region is CSARGAGGLYGYTF. Here the CDR3 DNA reads TGCAGTGCTAGAGGTGCCGGGGGCCTGTATGGCTACACCTTC.